Described below is a single T cell receptor beta chain sequence and its context. Its antigen is unknown. The record originates from a study of CD8 T cells in ankylosing spondylitis. Overall study findings and caveats: What appeared characteristic of ankylosing spondylitis blood was a TCR beta motif of eight highly homologous variants.

TCRdb fed the 5' RACE reads into MiXCR, producing one record per CDR3 protein. The sample includes about 450,000 distinct CDR3 sequences, roughly 27% seen only once; the top ten take 0.75% to 0.9%. Sequencing used blood, either unsorted or a sorted T cell fraction (not recorded which). This clonotype was sampled from a male donor with ankylosing spondylitis.

CDR3 in DNA: TGTGCCAGCAGCTGGGAGGCTACTAGCGTCTACAATGAGCAGTTCTTC. The encoded protein is CASSWEATSVYNEQFF. V is TRBV7-2 and J is TRBJ2-1; 7 nucleotides line up with TRBD2. The junction had 9 bases not matched to a gene; V was cut back by 4 bases and J by 3 bases. The CDR3 sequence is 16 residues long. CDR1 is SGHTA and CDR2 is FQGNSA in the germline V gene.